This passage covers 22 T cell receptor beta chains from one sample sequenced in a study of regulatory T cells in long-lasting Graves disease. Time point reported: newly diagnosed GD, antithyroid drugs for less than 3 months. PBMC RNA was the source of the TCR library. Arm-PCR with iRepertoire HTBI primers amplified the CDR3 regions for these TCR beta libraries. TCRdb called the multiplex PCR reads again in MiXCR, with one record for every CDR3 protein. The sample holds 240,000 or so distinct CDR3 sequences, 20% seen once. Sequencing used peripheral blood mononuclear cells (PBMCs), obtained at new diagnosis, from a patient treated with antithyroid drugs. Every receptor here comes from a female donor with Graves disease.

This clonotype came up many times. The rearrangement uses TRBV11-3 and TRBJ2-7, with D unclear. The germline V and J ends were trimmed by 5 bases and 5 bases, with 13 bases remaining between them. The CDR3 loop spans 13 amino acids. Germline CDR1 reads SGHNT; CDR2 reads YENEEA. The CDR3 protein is CASSHIRSDEQYF. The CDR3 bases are TGTGCCAGCAGCCACATACGGAGCGACGAGCAGTACTTC.

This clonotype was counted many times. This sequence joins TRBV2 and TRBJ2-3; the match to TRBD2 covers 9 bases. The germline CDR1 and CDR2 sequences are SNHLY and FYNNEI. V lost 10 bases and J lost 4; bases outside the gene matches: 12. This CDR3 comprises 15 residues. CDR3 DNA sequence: TGTGCCACCAGCCTTTCCAGCGGGAGGCCAGATACGCAGTATTTT. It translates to CATSLSSGRPDTQYF.

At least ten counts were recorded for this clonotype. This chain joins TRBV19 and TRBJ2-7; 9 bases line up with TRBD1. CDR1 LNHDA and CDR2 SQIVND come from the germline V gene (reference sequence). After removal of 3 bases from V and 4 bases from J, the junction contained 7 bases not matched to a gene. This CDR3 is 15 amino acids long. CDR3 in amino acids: CASSISGTGLYEQYF. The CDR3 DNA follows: TGTGCCAGTAGTATCAGCGGGACAGGGTTATACGAGCAGTACTTC.

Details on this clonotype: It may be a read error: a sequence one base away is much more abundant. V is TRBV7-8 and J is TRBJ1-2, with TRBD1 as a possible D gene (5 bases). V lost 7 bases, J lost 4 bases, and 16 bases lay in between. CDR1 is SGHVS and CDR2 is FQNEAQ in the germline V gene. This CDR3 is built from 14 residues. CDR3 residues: CASTQSRDCYGYTF. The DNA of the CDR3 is TGTGCCAGCACCCAATCCAGGGACTGCTATGGCTACACCTTC.

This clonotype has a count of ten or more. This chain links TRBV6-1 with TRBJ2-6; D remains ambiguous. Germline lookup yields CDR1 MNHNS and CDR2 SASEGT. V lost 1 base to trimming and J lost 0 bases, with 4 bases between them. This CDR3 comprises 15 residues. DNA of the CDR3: TGTGCCAGCAGTGAAGAAAGCTCTGGGGCCAACGTCCTGACTTTC. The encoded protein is CASSEESSGANVLTF.

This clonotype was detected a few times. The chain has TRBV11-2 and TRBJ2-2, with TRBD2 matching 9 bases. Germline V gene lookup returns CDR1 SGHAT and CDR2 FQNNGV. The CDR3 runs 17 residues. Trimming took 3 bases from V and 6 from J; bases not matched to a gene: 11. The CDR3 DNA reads TGTGCCAGCAGCTTCGTGGTAGCGGGAGCTTTAGCCGGGGAGCTGTTTTTT. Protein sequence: CASSFVVAGALAGELFF.

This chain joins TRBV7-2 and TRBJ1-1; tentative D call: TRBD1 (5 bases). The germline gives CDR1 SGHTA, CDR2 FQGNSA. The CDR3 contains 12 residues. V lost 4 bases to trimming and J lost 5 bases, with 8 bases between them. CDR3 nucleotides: TGTGCCAGCAGCTGGGGACCGACTGAAGCTTTCTTT. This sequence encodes CASSWGPTEAFF.

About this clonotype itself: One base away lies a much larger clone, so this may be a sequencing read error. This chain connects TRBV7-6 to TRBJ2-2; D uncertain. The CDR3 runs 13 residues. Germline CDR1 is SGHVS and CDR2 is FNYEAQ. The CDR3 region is CASGPSNPGELFF. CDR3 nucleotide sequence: TGTGCCAGCGGCCCCTCGAACCCCGGGGAGCTGTTTTTT.

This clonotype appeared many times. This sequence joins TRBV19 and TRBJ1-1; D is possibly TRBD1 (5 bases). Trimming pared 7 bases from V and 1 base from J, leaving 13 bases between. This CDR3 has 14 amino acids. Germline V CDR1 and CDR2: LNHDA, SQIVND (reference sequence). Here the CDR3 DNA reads TGTGCCAGTACCTCCCGGGGGGGGAACACTGAAGCTTTCTTT. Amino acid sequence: CASTSRGGNTEAFF.

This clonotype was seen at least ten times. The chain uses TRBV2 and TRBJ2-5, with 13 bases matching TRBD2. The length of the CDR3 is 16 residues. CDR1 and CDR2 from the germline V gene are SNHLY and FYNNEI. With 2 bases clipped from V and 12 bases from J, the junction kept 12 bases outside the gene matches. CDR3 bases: TGTGCCAGCAGTGAAAACCCGGCCGGGACTAGCGGGGTCAAGTACTTC. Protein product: CASSENPAGTSGVKYF.

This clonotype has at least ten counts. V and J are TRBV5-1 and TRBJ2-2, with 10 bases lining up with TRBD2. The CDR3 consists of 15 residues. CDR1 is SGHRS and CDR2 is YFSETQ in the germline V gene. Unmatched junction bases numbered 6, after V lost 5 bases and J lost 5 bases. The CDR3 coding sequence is TGCGCCAGCAGACTACTAGCGGGGATTACCGGGGAGCTGTTTTTT. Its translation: CASRLLAGITGELFF. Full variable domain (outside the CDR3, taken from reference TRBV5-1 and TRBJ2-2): KAGVTQTPRYLIKTRGQQVTLSCSPISGHRSVSWYQQTPGQGLQFLFEYFSETQRNKGNFPGRFSGRQFSNSRSEMNVSTLELGDSALYLCASRLLAGITGELFFGEGSRLTVL.

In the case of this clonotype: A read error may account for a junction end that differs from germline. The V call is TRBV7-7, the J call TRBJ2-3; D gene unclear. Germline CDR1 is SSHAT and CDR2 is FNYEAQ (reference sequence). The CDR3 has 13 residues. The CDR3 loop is CVSSLVRTDTQYF. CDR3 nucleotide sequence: TGTGTCAGCAGCTTAGTACGCACAGATACGCAGTATTTT.

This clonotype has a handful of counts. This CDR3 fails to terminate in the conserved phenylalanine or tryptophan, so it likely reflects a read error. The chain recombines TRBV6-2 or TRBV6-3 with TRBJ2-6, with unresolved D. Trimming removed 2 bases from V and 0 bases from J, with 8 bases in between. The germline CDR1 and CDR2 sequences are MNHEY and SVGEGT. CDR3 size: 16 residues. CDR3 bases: TGTGCCAGCAGTTACGTTCGGGCCTCTGGGGCCAACGTCCTGACTTCC. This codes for CASSYVRASGANVLTS.

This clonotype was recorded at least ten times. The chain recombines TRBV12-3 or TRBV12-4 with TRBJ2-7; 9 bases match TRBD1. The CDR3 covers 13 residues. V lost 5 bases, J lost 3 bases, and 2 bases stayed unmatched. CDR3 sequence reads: CASSTTGGYEQYF. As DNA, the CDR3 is TGTGCCAGCAGTACGACAGGGGGCTACGAGCAGTACTTC.

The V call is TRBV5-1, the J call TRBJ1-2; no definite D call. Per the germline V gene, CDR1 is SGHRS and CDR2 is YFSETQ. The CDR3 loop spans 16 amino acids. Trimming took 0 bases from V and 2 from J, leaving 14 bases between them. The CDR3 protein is CASSLGSRNANYGYTF. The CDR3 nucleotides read TGCGCCAGCAGCTTGGGCTCTCGGAATGCGAACTATGGCTACACCTTC.

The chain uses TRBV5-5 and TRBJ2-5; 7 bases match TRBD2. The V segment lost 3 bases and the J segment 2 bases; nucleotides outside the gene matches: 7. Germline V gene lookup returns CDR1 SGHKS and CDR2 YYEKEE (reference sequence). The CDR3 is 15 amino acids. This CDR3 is CASSWRWGGQETQYF. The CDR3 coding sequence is TGTGCCAGCAGCTGGCGCTGGGGGGGGCAAGAGACCCAGTACTTC.

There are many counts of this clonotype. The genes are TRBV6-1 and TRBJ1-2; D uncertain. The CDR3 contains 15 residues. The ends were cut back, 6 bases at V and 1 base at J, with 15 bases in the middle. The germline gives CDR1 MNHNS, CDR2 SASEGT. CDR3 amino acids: CASRWDGRINYGYTF. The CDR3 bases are TGTGCCAGCAGGTGGGATGGACGGATTAACTATGGCTACACCTTC.

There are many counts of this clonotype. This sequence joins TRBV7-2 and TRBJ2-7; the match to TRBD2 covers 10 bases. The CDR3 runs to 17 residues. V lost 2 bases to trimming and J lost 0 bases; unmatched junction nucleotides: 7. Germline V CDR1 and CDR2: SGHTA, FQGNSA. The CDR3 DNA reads TGTGCCAGCAGCTTATTAGCGGGGGGTAAGAGCTCCTACGAGCAGTACTTC. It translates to CASSLLAGGKSSYEQYF.

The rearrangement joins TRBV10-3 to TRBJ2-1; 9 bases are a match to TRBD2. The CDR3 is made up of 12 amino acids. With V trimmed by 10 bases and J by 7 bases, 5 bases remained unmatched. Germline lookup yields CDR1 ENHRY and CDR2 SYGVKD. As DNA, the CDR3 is TGTGCCACAATAGCGGGAGCTAATGAGCAGTTCTTC. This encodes CATIAGANEQFF.

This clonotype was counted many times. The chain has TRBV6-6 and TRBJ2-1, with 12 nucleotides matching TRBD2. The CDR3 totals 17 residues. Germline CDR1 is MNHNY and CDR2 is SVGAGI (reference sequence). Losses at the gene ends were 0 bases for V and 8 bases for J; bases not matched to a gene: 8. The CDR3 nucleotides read TGTGCCAGCAGTTACTCGGCTAGCGGGGGGGGTATCGATGAGCAGTTCTTC. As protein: CASSYSASGGGIDEQFF.

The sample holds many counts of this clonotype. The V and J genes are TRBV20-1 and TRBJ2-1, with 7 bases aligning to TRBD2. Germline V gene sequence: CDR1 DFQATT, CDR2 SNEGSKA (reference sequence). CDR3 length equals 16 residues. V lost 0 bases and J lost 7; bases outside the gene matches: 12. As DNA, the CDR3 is TGCAGTGCTAGAGATTTCGCTAGCGGATTGATAAATGAGCAGTTCTTC. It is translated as CSARDFASGLINEQFF.

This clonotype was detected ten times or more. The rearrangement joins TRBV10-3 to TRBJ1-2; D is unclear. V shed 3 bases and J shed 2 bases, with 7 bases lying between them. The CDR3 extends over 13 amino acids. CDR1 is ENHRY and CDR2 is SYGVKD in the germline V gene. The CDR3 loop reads CAISDVQNYGYTF. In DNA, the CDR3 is TGTGCCATCAGTGATGTACAGAACTATGGCTACACCTTC.